The next 31 T cell receptor beta chains were all read from a single sample in a study of cytomegalovirus exposure and HLA in healthy donors. 60 Vbeta and 13 Jbeta primers were used in PCR. Sequencing used immunoSEQ multiplex PCR; TCRdb keeps in-frame clones, though not all of them. The sample has 250,000 to 350,000 clones; just over 85% are singletons. Sequenced material: PBMCs. The receptor source for this set is a man aged 40-55 years in good health and CMV-seropositive.

V gene TRBV6-5 combines with J gene TRBJ2-1; D gene ambiguous. The V end lost 2 bases, the J end lost 5 bases, and 16 bases lay between the germline ends. The CDR3 loop spans 16 amino acids. CDR1 and CDR2 from the germline V gene are MNHEY and SVGAGI. The CDR3 protein is CASSYGGSELNNEQFF. CDR3 in DNA: TGTGCCAGCAGTTACGGTGGCAGCGAACTTAACAATGAGCAGTTCTTC.

The chain employs TRBV4-3 and TRBJ2-1; 12 bases match TRBD1. This CDR3 has 17 amino acids. The J segment lost 7 bases and the V segment lost 4 bases, leaving 11 bases of the junction unmatched. Looked up from germline, CDR1 is LGHNA and CDR2 is YSLEER. The CDR3: CASSPGAGQGAGNEQFF. CDR3 DNA sequence: TGCGCCAGCAGCCCTGGGGCGGGACAGGGGGCGGGGAATGAGCAGTTCTTC.

With respect to this clone: The limits of the CDR3 on the DNA are not certain, so only TCRdb's listed CDR3 is given. The chain employs TRBV7-9 and TRBJ1-2; the D segment call TRBD1 is taken from the table without a DNA check. Per the germline V gene, CDR1 is SEHNR and CDR2 is FQNEAQ (reference sequence). The CDR3 has 13 amino acids, counting both end residues. The CDR3 is CASSWGQGAGRTF.

The V call is TRBV5-6, the J call TRBJ1-1, with D hard to call. The CDR3 totals 14 residues. Trimming took off 2 bases at V and 2 bases at J, with 10 bases between the two ends. Germline-derived CDR1 and CDR2 are SGHDT and YYEEEE. The CDR3 spells CASSFGSSNTEAFF. In DNA form, the CDR3 reads TGTGCCAGCAGCTTCGGGTCTTCTAACACTGAAGCTTTCTTT.

The rearrangement uses TRBV7-3 and TRBJ2-2; D might be TRBD2 (7 bases). Trimming took 6 bases from V and 2 from J, leaving 19 bases between them. The germline gives CDR1 SGHTA, CDR2 FQGTGA. The CDR3 is made up of 17 amino acids. CDR3 DNA sequence: TGTGCCAGCAGACCCGGGGGGCGGGGCTCAAACACCGGGGAGCTGTTTTTT. It is translated as CASRPGGRGSNTGELFF.

The chain combines TRBV9 with TRBJ2-1, with a tentative D call TRBD2 (6 bases). This CDR3 comprises 16 residues. Germline V gene data show CDR1 as SGDLS and CDR2 as YYNGEE. V lost 4 bases to trimming and J lost 0 bases, with 14 bases between them. CDR3 nucleotides: TGTGCCAGCAGCCCTGGGACTTCCAGCTCCTACAATGAGCAGTTCTTC. Its protein product is CASSPGTSSSYNEQFF. Using reference TRBV9 and TRBJ2-1 for the parts outside the CDR3, the full variable domain is DSGVTQTPKHLITATGQRVTLRCSPRSGDLSVYWYQQSLDQGLQFLIQYYNGEERAKGNILERFSAQQFPDLHSELNLSSLELGDSALYFCASSPGTSSSYNEQFFGPGTRLTVL.

V gene TRBV28 combines with J gene TRBJ2-2, with D unresolved. V lost 1 base and J lost 4, with 10 bases in between. This CDR3 region has 15 residues. Germline CDR1 reads MDHEN; CDR2 reads SYDVKM. CDR3 amino acids: CASSLLGSPTGELFF. CDR3 DNA: TGTGCCAGCAGTTTATTGGGCAGTCCCACCGGGGAGCTGTTTTTT.

The chain joins TRBV9 to TRBJ2-2, with 10 bases that match TRBD2. This CDR3 comprises 17 residues. V dropped 3 bases and J dropped 6; count of bases not matched to a gene: 11. Germline V gene lookup returns CDR1 SGDLS and CDR2 YYNGEE. The CDR3 sequence: CASSARSSGSWAGELFF. For the CDR3, the DNA is TGTGCCAGCAGCGCAAGGTCTAGCGGGAGTTGGGCCGGGGAGCTGTTTTTT.

This sequence joins TRBV5-5 and TRBJ1-1, with TRBD1 matching over 9 bases. V lost 0 bases, J lost 3 bases, and 3 bases stayed unmatched. Germline V CDR1 and CDR2: SGHKS, YYEKEE (reference sequence). There are 15 residues in the CDR3. CDR3 loop: CASSLGTGVYTEAFF. The CDR3 coding sequence is TGTGCCAGCAGCTTGGGGACAGGGGTGTACACTGAAGCTTTCTTT.

The chain is built from TRBV18 and TRBJ1-1; tentatively, D is TRBD1 (6 bases). CDR1 and CDR2 (germline): KGHSH, LQKENI. V was trimmed by 2 bases and J by 2 bases, leaving 12 bases between them. The length of the CDR3 is 15 residues. CDR3 amino acids: CASSPGRGGNTEAFF. The CDR3 coding sequence is TGTGCCAGCTCACCAGGGAGAGGGGGTAACACTGAAGCTTTCTTT.

J is TRBJ2-1 and V is TRBV7-2; the match to TRBD2 covers 8 bases. The J segment lost 7 bases and the V segment lost 3 bases, leaving 5 bases of the junction unmatched. CDR3 length: 14 amino acids. Per the germline V gene, CDR1 is SGHTA and CDR2 is FQGNSA. CDR3 sequence reads: CASSFDGRVNEQFF. The CDR3, as DNA: TGTGCCAGCAGCTTTGACGGGAGGGTGAATGAGCAGTTCTTC.

J is TRBJ2-1 and V is TRBV4-3; D possibly corresponds to TRBD1 (5 bases). The CDR3 contains 14 residues. The germline gives CDR1 LGHNA, CDR2 YSLEER. Deletions cut 2 bases from V and 2 bases from J, with 7 bases between. The CDR3 region has the DNA TGCGCCAGCAGCCAATCAGGGCCCTACAATGAGCAGTTCTTC. Amino acids: CASSQSGPYNEQFF.

This chain joins TRBV7-9 and TRBJ2-1; 9 bases fit TRBD1. The ends lost 4 bases at V and 3 bases at J; junction bases unmatched: 7. Looked up from germline, CDR1 is SEHNR and CDR2 is FQNEAQ (reference sequence). The CDR3 consists of 16 residues. The CDR3 sequence: CASSSRTGADYNEQFF. The DNA of the CDR3 is TGTGCCAGCAGCTCTCGGACAGGGGCGGACTACAATGAGCAGTTCTTC.

In its sample, this clone was seen a few times. The chain has TRBV6-9 and TRBJ2-7; 9 bases fit TRBD2. CDR3 length: 14 residues. V trimming: 6 bases; J trimming: 6 bases; junction bases outside the gene matches: 9. CDR1 and CDR2 from the germline V gene are MNHGY and SVAAGI. CDR3 bases: TGTGCCAGCAGGGTCGTGGTAGCGGGAGCCGAGCAGTACTTC. Encoded protein: CASRVVVAGAEQYF.

The chain joins TRBV4-1 to TRBJ2-2; 9 nucleotides agree with TRBD2. The germline CDR1 and CDR2 sequences are MGHRA and YSYEKL. The CDR3 sequence is 17 residues long. J lost 7 bases, V lost 4 bases, and 13 bases had no gene match. This CDR3 is CASSLLPGLASRGELFF. Written as DNA, the CDR3 is TGCGCCAGCAGCCTTCTCCCGGGACTAGCCTCCCGCGGGGAGCTGTTTTTT.

The chain employs TRBV7-3 and TRBJ2-2, with 10 bases aligning to TRBD1. J lost 6 bases, V lost 5 bases, and 18 bases had no gene match. This CDR3 comprises 19 residues. Germline CDR1 and CDR2: SGHTA and FQGTGA. The CDR3 region is CASSLQPGTGEYLPGELFF. The CDR3 nucleotides read TGTGCCAGCAGCCTGCAACCCGGGACAGGGGAATATTTGCCCGGGGAGCTGTTTTTT.

V and J are TRBV7-9 and TRBJ2-7, with TRBD1 identical over 11 bases. CDR3 size: 15 residues. V lost 5 bases, J lost 4 bases, and 7 bases stayed unmatched. Germline CDR1 and CDR2: SEHNR and FQNEAQ (reference sequence). CDR3 region: CASSGRDRGFYEQYF. CDR3 coding DNA: TGTGCCAGCAGCGGTCGGGACAGGGGGTTTTACGAGCAGTACTTC.

J is TRBJ2-5 and V is TRBV11-3; TRBD1 aligns across 9 bases. Losses at the gene ends were 6 bases for V and 2 bases for J; bases not matched to a gene: 4. Germline V gene sequence: CDR1 SGHNT, CDR2 YENEEA. The CDR3 is 14 residues long. The CDR3 loop is CASSPTGGQETQYF. The CDR3 DNA sequence: TGTGCCAGCAGTCCGACAGGGGGGCAAGAGACCCAGTACTTC.

In regard to this clone: Germline and junction disagree at one end, which may indicate a read error. This chain joins TRBV7-7 and TRBJ2-6, with D perhaps TRBD1 (5 bases). Looked up from germline, CDR1 is SSHAT and CDR2 is FNYEAQ (reference sequence). This CDR3 comprises 14 residues. CDR3 coding DNA: TGTGCTAGCAGCGACAGCCCTGGGGCCAACGTCCTGACTTTC. It codes for CASSDSPGANVLTF. Full variable domain (remainder filled in from reference TRBV7-7 and TRBJ2-6): GAGVSQSPRYKVTKRGQDVTLRCDPISSHATLYWYQQALGQGPEFLTYFNYEAQPDKSGLPSDRFSAERPEGSISTLTIQRTEQRDSAMYRCASSDSPGANVLTFGAGSRLTVL.

This clone was observed a handful of times. The chain combines TRBV10-3 with TRBJ2-7; D might be TRBD2 (5 bases). The germline V gene has CDR1 ENHRY and CDR2 SYGVKD. The length of the CDR3 is 13 residues. The V end was cut by 6 bases, the J end by 7 bases, with 16 bases between. In DNA form, the CDR3 reads TGTGCCATCAGGATAGGGAGCTTCGGAGAGCAGTACTTC. Encoded protein: CAIRIGSFGEQYF.

This chain uses TRBV7-2 with TRBJ1-4, with D possibly matching TRBD1 (6 bases). In germline, CDR1 is SGHTA, CDR2 FQGNSA. The CDR3 sequence is 16 residues long. The V and J ends lost 5 bases and 8 bases respectively, with 21 bases between them. The CDR3 coding sequence is TGTGCCAGCAGCCCTTTAGGACAGAGTCATGGAGAAAAACTGTTTTTT. This codes for CASSPLGQSHGEKLFF.

The chain has TRBV4-1 and TRBJ2-7, with D possibly matching TRBD2 (5 bases). V dropped 0 bases and J dropped 2 bases, with 11 bases sitting between them. The CDR3 totals 15 residues. The germline V gene has CDR1 MGHRA and CDR2 YSYEKL. The CDR3 DNA follows: TGCGCCAGCAGCCAAGATGAGGGATTCCCCTACGAGCAGTACTTC. It codes for CASSQDEGFPYEQYF.

The V call is TRBV9, the J call TRBJ2-1, with D possibly matching TRBD2 (5 bases). Germline V gene lookup returns CDR1 SGDLS and CDR2 YYNGEE. Trimming left V 3 bases short and J 7 bases short, with 14 bases between. This CDR3 spans 14 amino acids. In nucleotides, the CDR3 is TGTGCCAGCAGCGGAGCGGACCCTGGGAATGAGCAGTTCTTC. Translation gives CASSGADPGNEQFF.

The V and J genes are TRBV7-9 and TRBJ1-1; D is unresolved. This CDR3 is built from 15 residues. Per the germline V gene, CDR1 is SEHNR and CDR2 is FQNEAQ (reference sequence). V was trimmed by 2 bases and J by 1 base, leaving 11 bases between them. CDR3 sequence: CASSLLSFSNTEAFF. CDR3 nucleotide sequence: TGTGCCAGCAGCTTACTCTCCTTTTCGAACACTGAAGCTTTCTTT.

V is TRBV29-1 and J is TRBJ2-2, with TRBD2 identical over 14 bases. CDR1 and CDR2 (germline): SQVTM, ANQGSEA. The CDR3 sequence is 16 residues long. Unmatched junction bases numbered 3, after V lost 3 bases and J lost 3 bases. For the CDR3, the DNA is TGCAGCGTTGATGGGGGACTAGCGGGAGACACCGGGGAGCTGTTTTTT. Encoded protein: CSVDGGLAGDTGELFF.

About this clone itself: An end of the junction does not agree with germline; a read error may underlie this. Additional DNA sequences in this sample encode the identical CDR3. The chain combines TRBV28 with TRBJ1-1; D uncertain. The CDR3 extends over 13 amino acids. Germline V CDR1 and CDR2: MDHEN, SYDVKM. CDR3 protein: CASSYSSNTEAFF. For the CDR3, the DNA is TGTGCCAGCAGTTACAGCAGCAACACTGAGGCTTTCTTT. Full variable domain (rest looked up from reference TRBV28 and TRBJ1-1): DVKVTQSSRYLVKRTGEKVFLECVQDMDHENMFWYRQDPGLGLRLIYFSYDVKMKEKGDIPEGYSVSREKKERFSLILESASTNQTSMYLCASSYSSNTEAFFGQGTRLTVV.

V usage is TRBV27 and J usage is TRBJ2-7; TRBD2 agrees at 14 bases. The CDR3 runs 17 residues. Germline V gene sequence: CDR1 MNHEY, CDR2 SMNVEV (reference sequence). Trimming removed 5 bases from V and 1 base from J; junction bases left unmatched: 7. This chain's CDR3 is CASSLGTSGSRSYEQYF. CDR3 DNA: TGTGCCAGCAGTCTCGGGACTAGCGGGAGTAGGTCCTACGAGCAGTACTTC.

The chain joins TRBV11-2 to TRBJ1-4; D may be TRBD1 (5 bases). The CDR3 extends over 15 amino acids. Germline assignment: CDR1 SGHAT and CDR2 FQNNGV. Trimming shortened V by 5 bases and J by 8 bases, and 18 bases separated the two germline ends. The CDR3 here is CASSLGLVGREKLFF. In nucleotides, the CDR3 is TGTGCCAGCAGCCTGGGGCTTGTGGGCCGGGAAAAACTGTTTTTT. The full variable domain, with the rest looked up from reference TRBV11-2 and TRBJ1-4, is EAGVAQSPRYKIIEKRQSVAFWCNPISGHATLYWYQQILGQGPKLLIQFQNNGVVDDSQLPKDRFSAERLKGVDSTLKIQPAKLEDSAVYLCASSLGLVGREKLFFGSGTQLSVL.

The rearrangement links TRBV5-6 to TRBJ2-7; 13 positions match TRBD2. Per germline, CDR1 SGHDT and CDR2 YYEEEE. J gave up 4 bases and V 6 bases, and 4 bases lay outside the gene matches. CDR3 length: 14 amino acids. DNA of the CDR3: TGTGCCAGCACCCCGGGACTAGCGGGGTACGAGCAGTACTTC. Protein product: CASTPGLAGYEQYF.

This sequence joins TRBV7-6 and TRBJ2-3, with 14 bases aligning to TRBD2. V was pared by 5 bases and J by 1 base, with 5 bases of the junction left unmatched. The CDR3 totals 17 residues. Germline loops: CDR1 SGHVS, CDR2 FNYEAQ. The CDR3: CASSDRLAGGGTDTQYF. The CDR3 DNA reads as TGTGCCAGCAGCGACAGACTAGCGGGAGGGGGCACAGATACGCAGTATTTT.

This sequence joins TRBV27 and TRBJ1-2, with 10 bases matching TRBD1. Germline CDR1 MNHEY, CDR2 SMNVEV (reference sequence). V lost 5 bases and J lost 4; bases outside the gene matches: 7. The CDR3 consists of 15 residues. The CDR3 region is CASSPRQGASYGYTF. CDR3 in DNA: TGTGCCAGCAGTCCGAGACAGGGGGCAAGCTATGGCTACACCTTC.